This TCR beta chain was documented in a study of OX40 agonist ivuxolimab in advanced cancers. Produced via immunoSEQ multiplex PCR; TCRdb's table is partial and in-frame only. The sample includes under 85,000 clones, over 75% of them seen just once. The study, taken as a whole, reports: Among patients with partial responses at 0.1-3.0 mg/kg, clonal expansion was among the lowest.

The CDR3 covers 19 residues. Between the trimmed V and J ends, which lost 4 bases and 2 bases, there was a span of 29 bases. Germline loops: CDR1 GTSNPN, CDR2 SVGIG (reference sequence). Comments on this clone: What it binds is unknown.

The chain links TRBV30 to TRBJ2-5, with TRBD2 as a possible D gene (6 bases). Sequenced material: CD4+ or CD8+ T cells sorted from blood, taken in a trial of the OX40 agonist ivuxolimab. The source is an adult with an advanced solid tumor such as melanoma, head and neck, liver or kidney cancer. CDR3: CAWTGTLGTRTASQETQYF. The CDR3 DNA reads as TGTGCCTGGACAGGGACTTTGGGGACCCGGACCGCGAGTCAAGAGACCCAGTACTTC.